A single sample gave rise to the 28 T cell receptor beta chains below, sequenced in a study of blood T cell repertoires in COVID-19. TCRdb's copy holds only in-frame clones and misses some; the assay was immunoSEQ multiplex PCR. The table lists tens of thousands of clones, approximately 95% of them singletons. Material for sequencing was peripheral blood. All receptors come from a male donor with active COVID-19.

In DNA form, the CDR3 reads TGTGCCAGCAGCTTCGACATCAGGCAAAACATTCAGTACTTC. It yields the protein CASSFDIRQNIQYF. The chain links TRBV7-2 to TRBJ2-4; D call uncertain. CDR3 length equals 14 residues. Germline CDR1 reads SGHTA; CDR2 reads FQGNSA. V was pared by 3 bases and J by 5 bases, with 11 bases between.

The chain has TRBV2 and TRBJ1-1, with D hard to call. V shed 7 bases and J shed 11 bases, with 11 bases lying between them. The CDR3 is made up of 10 amino acids. Germline V gene lookup returns CDR1 SNHLY and CDR2 FYNNEI. CDR3 DNA: TGTGCCAGCACTCTAAACCGGGCTTTCTTT. It translates to CASTLNRAFF. Variable domain in full (rest from reference TRBV2 and TRBJ1-1): EPEVTQTPSHQVTQMGQEVILRCVPISNHLYFYWYRQILGQKVEFLVSFYNNEISEKSEIFDDQFSVERPDGSNFTLKIRSTKLEDSAMYFCASTLNRAFFGQGTRLTVV.

V usage is TRBV5-1 and J usage is TRBJ1-2, with D possibly matching TRBD1 (5 bases). The CDR3 runs 17 residues. Germline CDR1 reads SGHRS; CDR2 reads YFSETQ. V was trimmed by 1 base and J by 1 base, leaving 17 bases between them. Written as DNA, the CDR3 is TGCGCCAGCAGCTTGACCTGGGGCCGAGCATTTAACTATGGCTACACCTTC. Translated, it gives CASSLTWGRAFNYGYTF.

This chain joins TRBV28 and TRBJ2-3, with 10 bases lining up with TRBD2. Trimming at V came to 3 bases and at J to 6 bases, leaving 21 bases not matched to a gene. The CDR3 has 20 residues. CDR1 and CDR2 from the germline V gene are MDHEN and SYDVKM. The CDR3 coding sequence is TGTGCCAGCAGTTTCCCAGGTTTTCAGTTAGCGGGGGGAACCCTGGATACGCAGTATTTT. Its protein product is CASSFPGFQLAGGTLDTQYF.

The J gene is TRBJ2-2, the V gene TRBV5-6; D is perhaps TRBD1 (6 bases). V lost 0 bases to trimming and J lost 4 bases, with 7 bases between them. The CDR3 loop spans 14 amino acids. From germline, CDR1 is SGHDT and CDR2 YYEEEE. CDR3 sequence: CASSLVQGTGELFF. CDR3 DNA: TGTGCCAGCAGCTTGGTACAGGGCACCGGGGAGCTGTTTTTT.

The V gene is TRBV30, the J gene TRBJ1-5, with 8 bases fitting TRBD1. Germline V gene sequence: CDR1 GTSNPN, CDR2 SVGIG (reference sequence). V lost 1 base, J lost 4 bases, and 0 bases stayed unmatched. This CDR3 has 13 residues. CDR3 coding DNA: TGTGCCTGGAGTGGACAGGGGAATCAGCCCCAGCATTTT. It codes for CAWSGQGNQPQHF.

The chain uses TRBV6-5 and TRBJ2-7; weak D call: TRBD1 (5 bases). The CDR3 contains 13 residues. Deletions cut 4 bases from V and 2 bases from J, with 9 bases between. The germline V gene has CDR1 MNHEY and CDR2 SVGAGI. The CDR3 loop reads CASSLQAPYEQYF. DNA for the CDR3: TGTGCCAGCAGTTTACAGGCCCCCTACGAGCAGTACTTC.

The rearrangement links TRBV6-5 to TRBJ1-2; D is perhaps TRBD1 (6 bases). Trimming shortened V by 5 bases and J by 6 bases, and 16 bases separated the two germline ends. This CDR3 is built from 14 residues. The V gene's germline CDR1 is MNHEY and CDR2 SVGAGI. CDR3 sequence (DNA): TGTGCCAGCAGTACCCCGGACAGAATCCATGGCTACACCTTC. Amino acid sequence: CASSTPDRIHGYTF.

The chain links TRBV18 to TRBJ1-2; TRBD1 aligns across 7 bases. The V gene end was trimmed by 0 bases and the J gene end by 6 bases; junction bases not matched to a gene: 4. The germline V gene has CDR1 KGHSH and CDR2 LQKENI. The CDR3 loop spans 14 amino acids. This CDR3 reads CASSPPAQGHGYTF. The CDR3 region has the DNA TGTGCCAGCTCACCACCGGCACAGGGGCATGGCTACACCTTC.

The V call is TRBV27, the J call TRBJ2-1; D is uncertain. Germline V gene sequence: CDR1 MNHEY, CDR2 SMNVEV (reference sequence). This CDR3 region has 13 residues. Trimming took off 0 bases at V and 5 bases at J, with 5 bases between the two ends. The CDR3 coding sequence is TGTGCCAGCAGTTTATCCAGGAACAATGAGCAGTTCTTC. This translates into CASSLSRNNEQFF.

The chain has TRBV10-2 and TRBJ2-1; 10 bases are shared with TRBD2. Germline loops: CDR1 WSHSY, CDR2 SAAADI. This CDR3 is 16 amino acids long. Unmatched junction bases numbered 6, after V lost 0 bases and J lost 7 bases. The CDR3 is CASSESVAGGSNEQFF. CDR3 coding DNA: TGCGCCAGCAGTGAGTCGGTAGCGGGGGGTTCTAATGAGCAGTTCTTC.

The chain joins TRBV5-8 to TRBJ1-3; a possible D gene is TRBD1 (5 bases). CDR1 and CDR2 (germline): SGHTS, YDEGEE. This CDR3 has 16 amino acids. Trimming removed 4 bases at V and 0 bases at J, with 14 bases between. CDR3 in DNA: TGTGCCAGCAGCCTAAGCGGGACGCACTCTGGAAACACCATATATTTT. Amino acid sequence: CASSLSGTHSGNTIYF.

The chain combines TRBV7-8 with TRBJ1-4, with D possibly TRBD1 on 6 matching bases. This CDR3 has 17 residues. V was shortened by 3 bases and J by 10 bases, with 24 bases between the two germline ends. Germline CDR1 is SGHVS and CDR2 is FQNEAQ. The CDR3 DNA follows: TGTGCCAGCAGCTTTGATTCGACTGTCTGGGGGCTAAGAAAACTGTTTTTT. The encoded protein is CASSFDSTVWGLRKLFF.

The chain couples TRBV21-1 to TRBJ2-7; the table calls TRBD2, which could not be checked here. TRBV21-1 is a recognized pseudogene. The CDR3 covers 13 residues. DNA for the CDR3: TGTGCCAGCAGCAACGGGGATCCCATCGAGCAGTACTTC. It yields the protein CASSNGDPIEQYF.

The chain carries TRBV7-2 and TRBJ1-2; D might be TRBD1 (5 bases). Germline values: CDR1 SGHTA, CDR2 FQGNSA. Trimming pared 5 bases from V and 3 bases from J, leaving 16 bases between. The CDR3 extends over 15 amino acids. The CDR3 is CASSPGLVGDYGYTF. Written as DNA, the CDR3 is TGTGCCAGCAGCCCGGGACTTGTGGGTGACTATGGCTACACCTTC.

V gene TRBV24-1 combines with J gene TRBJ1-1, with 8 bases matching TRBD1. The CDR3 has 16 residues. Losses at the gene ends were 5 bases for V and 0 bases for J; bases not matched to a gene: 7. Germline-derived CDR1 and CDR2 are KGHDR and SFDVKD. This chain's CDR3 is CATSGYPTGVNTEAFF. The CDR3 DNA reads TGTGCCACCAGTGGCTACCCGACAGGGGTGAACACTGAAGCTTTCTTT.

This chain joins TRBV5-4 and TRBJ1-1, with a tentative D call TRBD1 (5 bases). With 3 bases removed from V and 1 base from J, the gap between germline ends came to 10 bases. The CDR3 spans 14 residues. Germline loops: CDR1 SGHNT, CDR2 YYREEE (reference sequence). Written as DNA, the CDR3 is TGTGCCAGCAGCTCGGGACTCACGAACACTGAAGCTTTCTTT. Its translation is CASSSGLTNTEAFF.

This chain uses TRBV25-1 with TRBJ1-6; 7 bases fit TRBD1. This CDR3 contains 15 residues. Germline CDR1 and CDR2: MGHDK and SYGVNS. V gave up 3 bases and J gave up 13 bases; unmatched junction bases: 12. This CDR3 is CASSDRDSGLGPLHF. CDR3 DNA sequence: TGTGCCAGCAGTGATCGGGACAGTGGCCTTGGCCCCCTCCACTTT.

The chain couples TRBV19 to TRBJ2-7, with 8 positions matching TRBD1. Germline V gene lookup returns CDR1 LNHDA and CDR2 SQIVND (reference sequence). The CDR3 spans 16 residues. V lost 4 bases to trimming and J lost 1 base; unmatched junction nucleotides: 9. The CDR3 sequence is CASSTTRQGRSYEQYF. In nucleotides, the CDR3 is TGTGCCAGTAGTACTACCAGACAGGGGCGATCCTACGAGCAGTACTTC.

The chain has TRBV6-5 and TRBJ2-1, with D tentatively TRBD1 (5 bases). The CDR3 runs 15 residues. Germline CDR1 is MNHEY and CDR2 is SVGAGI. Trimming shortened V by 4 bases and J by 3 bases, and 13 bases separated the two germline ends. The CDR3 DNA reads TGTGCCAGCAGTTTGGACACCGTCAACTACAATGAGCAGTTCTTC. Its translation: CASSLDTVNYNEQFF.

As DNA, the CDR3 is TGCGCCAGCAGCTTGGGACAGACAAGCTCCTACGAGCAGTACTTC. It yields the protein CASSLGQTSSYEQYF. The gene calls are TRBV5-1 and TRBJ2-7, with TRBD1 as a possible D gene (5 bases). CDR1 is SGHRS and CDR2 is YFSETQ in the germline V gene. The V gene lost 0 bases and the J gene lost 0 bases, with 10 bases spanning the gap. The CDR3 runs 15 residues.

The chain has TRBV3-1 (or the pseudogene TRBV3-2) and TRBJ2-6; no clear D gene. V was trimmed by 3 bases and J by 1 base, leaving 10 bases between them. Germline V lookup: CDR1 LGHDT, CDR2 YNNKEL (reference sequence). There are 16 residues in the CDR3. CDR3 nucleotides: TGTGCCAGCAGCCAGGCCCTGACATCTGGGGCCAACGTCCTGACTTTC. It encodes CASSQALTSGANVLTF.

The J gene is TRBJ2-4, the V gene TRBV6-2 or TRBV6-3, with D maybe TRBD1 (6 bases). This CDR3 region has 14 residues. Trimming stripped 5 bases from V and 3 bases from J, with 11 bases between. CDR1 and CDR2 (germline): MNHEY, SVGEGT. The CDR3 DNA follows: TGTGCCAGCAGTCGATCAGGGGTCAAAAACATTCAGTACTTC. Translating it yields CASSRSGVKNIQYF.

The chain uses TRBV5-1 and TRBJ2-7, with 8 positions matching TRBD2. V trimming: 4 bases; J trimming: 5 bases; junction bases outside the gene matches: 8. This CDR3 comprises 14 residues. Looked up from germline, CDR1 is SGHRS and CDR2 is YFSETQ. The CDR3 here is CASSAGLVTNEQYF. The CDR3 bases are TGCGCCAGCAGCGCGGGACTAGTAACGAACGAGCAGTACTTC.

The chain carries TRBV7-9 and TRBJ2-5; a weak D match, TRBD1 (5 bases). The germline V gene encodes CDR1 SEHNR and CDR2 FQNEAQ (reference sequence). V lost 1 base and J lost 3, with 9 bases in between. The CDR3 covers 14 residues. CDR3 in DNA: TGTGCCAGCAGCTTAGACAGACAGAAAGAGACCCAGTACTTC. This gives the protein CASSLDRQKETQYF.

This clone showed up just a few times. The chain carries TRBV10-1 and TRBJ2-1; TRBD2 aligns across 7 bases. CDR1 is WNHNN and CDR2 is SYGVQD in the germline V gene (reference sequence). After removal of 4 bases from V and 9 bases from J, the junction contained 6 bases not matched to a gene. The CDR3 runs 13 residues. Written as DNA, the CDR3 is TGCGCCAGCAGTGGAGCTGGGGGGGGTGAGCAGTTCTTC. Translation gives CASSGAGGGEQFF.

The DNA for the CDR3 is TGTGCCAGCTCCCTTTTGGGGGCGAGTACCTACGAGCAGTACTTC. This gives the protein CASSLLGASTYEQYF. The genes are TRBV27 and TRBJ2-7, with D maybe TRBD1 (6 bases). The V gene lost 8 bases and the J gene lost 2 bases, with 19 bases spanning the gap. CDR3 length: 15 residues. CDR1 and CDR2 (germline): MNHEY, SMNVEV (reference sequence).

The chain employs TRBV7-9 and TRBJ1-3, with D tentatively TRBD1 (6 bases). The germline V gene has CDR1 SEHNR and CDR2 FQNEAQ (reference sequence). This CDR3 has 15 residues. The V end lost 7 bases, the J end lost 3 bases, and 16 bases lay between the germline ends. CDR3 in amino acids: CASNPRGGDGNTIYF. CDR3 DNA: TGTGCCAGCAACCCGAGGGGGGGCGATGGAAACACCATATATTTT.